The entry that follows covers one T cell receptor beta chain sequence. The target antigen is unknown. Germline assignment: CDR1 MDHEN and CDR2 SYDVKM. This CDR3 comprises 15 residues. V gave up 4 bases and J gave up 5 bases; unmatched junction bases: 4. The data derive from a study of blood T cells in healthy people across ages. Each donor was a healthy Caucasian individual from Russia, aged about 6 to 90. Through a sample-barcoded 5' primer and a J-beta primer mix, a second PCR was run for roughly 6 to 12 cycles. Every molecule of cDNA carried a tag from a template-switch adaptor with 12 random nucleotides. TCRdb recomputed calls from the 5' RACE reads with MiXCR, one row per CDR3 protein. The sample yields fewer than 1.5 million distinct CDR3 sequences, 42% seen once. Broader study findings: Roughly linear declines in TCR beta diversity per million T cells occurred with age.

The clonotype originates from a woman aged 18-35 years in good health. Sequenced material: blood. The rearrangement uses TRBV28 and TRBJ2-3, with TRBD2 matching over 12 bases. In DNA form, the CDR3 reads TGTGCCAGCAGTTCGCCTAGCGGGGGGGAAGATACGCAGTATTTT. Translating it yields CASSSPSGGEDTQYF.